The 3 T cell receptor beta chains reported below all come from one sample, sequenced in a study of vaccination effects on CD4 cells after COVID-19. Sequencing was performed with immunoSEQ multiplex PCR; in TCRdb, only in-frame clones are kept and a portion is missing. The data hold tens of thousands of clones, with about 72% observed a single time. Antigen-specific CD4+ T cells were expanded with viral peptide pools in the ViraFEST assay before sequencing. Cultured cells yielded isolated CD4+ T cells after more than nine days. Having tested negative for nucleocapsid antibodies, the vaccine recipients showed no prior SARS-CoV-2 infection. These receptors lack a known antigen. The sequences come from CD4+ T cells from PBMCs cultured with HCoV-NL63 spike peptides, collected before COVID-19 vaccination. The receptor set was obtained from a human donor who received a COVID-19 vaccine.

The genes are TRBV5-5 and TRBJ2-3, with 11 nucleotides matching TRBD2. Germline-derived CDR1 and CDR2 are SGHKS and YYEKEE (reference sequence). This CDR3 has 16 amino acids. V lost 4 bases to trimming and J lost 3 bases; unmatched junction nucleotides: 7. CDR3 protein: CASSQTSGAGTDTQYF. In nucleotides, the CDR3 is TGTGCCAGCAGCCAGACTAGCGGGGCTGGTACAGATACGCAGTATTTT.

The CDR3 sequence: CASTQKGTEAFF. CDR3 sequence (DNA): TGTGCCAGCACCCAGAAGGGCACTGAAGCTTTCTTT. The chain links TRBV6-5 to TRBJ1-1; the D is unclear. CDR3 length: 12 residues. The germline gives CDR1 MNHEY, CDR2 SVGAGI. V was cut by 7 bases and J by 4 bases, with 10 bases left in between.

This sequence joins TRBV13 and TRBJ1-4; D ambiguous. CDR1 PRHDT and CDR2 FYEKMQ come from the germline V gene (reference sequence). CDR3 size: 12 residues. The V gene lost 8 bases and the J gene lost 4 bases, with 8 bases spanning the gap. The CDR3 spells CASGRNNEKLFF. For the CDR3, the DNA is TGTGCCAGCGGCAGGAATAATGAAAAACTGTTTTTT.